The present entry profiles one T cell receptor beta chain with its context. Sequencing used immunoSEQ multiplex PCR; TCRdb keeps in-frame clones, though not all of them. Here the sample spans tens of thousands of clones, about 88% being singletons. These data come from a study of T cell changes during pregnancy in multiple sclerosis. This sequence originates from a female donor in good health, enrolled as a control in a pregnancy study. This material consisted of CD8+ T cells from peripheral blood mononuclear cells, taken after pregnancy.

The CDR3 nucleotides are TGTGCCAGCAGCCCAGACGGGTCTGGAAACACCATATATTTT. Translating it yields CASSPDGSGNTIYF. The chain links TRBV28 to TRBJ1-3; D gene uncertain. Germline V lookup: CDR1 MDHEN, CDR2 SYDVKM. Trimming pared 6 bases from V and 1 base from J, leaving 10 bases between. This CDR3 region has 14 residues.